In this sample, the clone carrying this T cell receptor beta chain turned up a few times. Its specificity is unknown. This record belongs to a study of identical twins. Study-wide results and limits: While abundant cord blood beta clonotypes carried fewer insertions, memory repertoires showed no such pattern. The study found excess low generation probability among twin-shared out-of-frame alpha sequences.

Template switching added a universal primer site; cDNA carried unique molecular identifiers. TCRdb fed the 5' RACE reads into MiXCR, producing one record per CDR3 protein. The sample has roughly 350,000 distinct CDR3 sequences; 9% are singletons. Germline-derived CDR1 and CDR2 are SGHKS and YYEKEE (reference sequence). Trimming took 2 bases from V and 6 from J; bases not matched to a gene: 15. The CDR3 totals 17 residues. V is TRBV5-5 and J is TRBJ2-3; 7 nucleotides match TRBD2. Sequencing used naive T cells sorted from blood. This clonotype originated in a woman in her forties or fifties in good health. The CDR3: CASSLSRVAGVGDTQYF. In DNA form, the CDR3 reads TGTGCCAGCAGCTTATCCCGGGTTGCGGGAGTCGGCGATACGCAGTATTTT.